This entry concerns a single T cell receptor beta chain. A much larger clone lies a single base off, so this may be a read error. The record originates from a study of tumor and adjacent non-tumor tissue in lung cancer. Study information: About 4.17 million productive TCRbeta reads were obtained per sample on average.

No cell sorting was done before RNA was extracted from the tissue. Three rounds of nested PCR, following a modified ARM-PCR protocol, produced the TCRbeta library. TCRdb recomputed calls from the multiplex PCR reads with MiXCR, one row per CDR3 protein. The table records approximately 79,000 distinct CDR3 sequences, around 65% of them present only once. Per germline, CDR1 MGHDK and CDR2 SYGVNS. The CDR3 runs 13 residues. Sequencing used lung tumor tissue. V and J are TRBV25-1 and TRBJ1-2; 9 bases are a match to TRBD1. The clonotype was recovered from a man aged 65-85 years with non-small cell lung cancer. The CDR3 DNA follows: TGTGCCAGCAGTCTGGGACAGGGATATGGCCACACCTTC. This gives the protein CASSLGQGYGHTF.